This T cell receptor beta chain stems from a study of OX40 agonist ivuxolimab in advanced cancers. Regarding the study in general: Ivuxolimab, which targeted the costimulatory receptor OX40 (CD134), was an agonistic, fully human IgG2 monoclonal antibody. Intravenous ivuxolimab was administered to patients every 2 weeks at six dose levels: 0.01, 0.1, 0.3, 1.5, 3 and 10 mg/kg. Of the approximately 54 patients in dose escalation, around 19 had hepatocellular carcinoma, some 15 had melanoma, 9 had renal cell carcinoma and 9 had head and neck cancer. A male proportion of roughly 85% and a mean age of 60 years, ranging from roughly 23 to 79, were recorded for the dose-escalation cohort. Prior anti-PD-1, anti-PD-L1 or anti-CTLA-4 therapy was permitted, and checkpoint inhibitors had been received by about 36% of dose-escalation patients. Partial responses occurred in three dose-escalation patients, of whom one had hepatocellular carcinoma and two had cutaneous melanoma. Peripheral TCRbeta sequencing was intended to test whether TCR sequence diversity was altered and clonal T-cell expansion was caused by ivuxolimab. The paper covers the monotherapy dose-escalation part of the phase I ivuxolimab trial, which included N ≈ 52 patients. Overall study results and their limits: In partial responders in the 0.1-3.0 mg/kg groups, normalized peripheral clonal expansion was found to be among the lowest, especially among CD8+ T cells. Low levels of normalized T-cell clonal expansion were also shown by some nonresponding patients. Antigen specificity was not determined for the clonally expanded peripheral T cells. Clonal expansion of both CD4+ and CD8+ blood T cells was observed from baseline to week 6 at doses 0.1 to 3.0 mg/kg. After ivuxolimab, expanded clones were on average more numerous among CD8+ T cells than among CD4+ T cells.

Notes on this clone: No antigen is known for it. Base qualities are not recorded, but no much larger clone differs from it by a single base.

For sequencing of the TCRbeta CDR3 region, genomic DNA was extracted from the sorted cells. The immunoSEQ Assay was used for sequencing of TCRbeta CDR3 regions. Imported from immuneACCESS, the table was reduced by TCRdb to in-frame sequences with V and J called. These copies leave out some clones; in studies compared against another copy, an unresolved V gene accounts for under half, and the cause of the remainder is not known. The sample has 55,000 to 90,000 clones on record, around 88% of them singletons. 2% to 2.5% of the sample is held by the ten biggest clonotypes. Its CDR3 holds 15 amino acids, cysteine through phenylalanine. Left in the record is the CDR3 DNA by itself, 45 bases read in frame from the first base. V is trimmed back by 0 bases and J by 4 bases, and the junction contains 4 bases that no gene match accounts for. The germline V gene yields KGHSH for CDR1 and LQKENI for CDR2. Patients with a history of autoimmune disease or receiving systemic immunosuppression were excluded from the trial. In every dose cohort, peripheral blood was drawn for TCR sequencing at baseline, cycle 4 day 1, and cycle 7 day 1. The samples were drawn from a first-in-human, open-label, multicenter phase I dose-escalation trial of ivuxolimab. Adults with locally advanced or metastatic melanoma, renal cell, hepatocellular, or head and neck squamous cell carcinoma were enrolled in the trial. Before TCR sequencing, CD4+ T cells and CD8+ T cells were sorted from peripheral blood as separate populations.

The sequences come from CD4+ or CD8+ T cells sorted from blood, collected in a trial of the OX40 agonist ivuxolimab. The chain was built from TRBV18 and TRBJ2-7; a stretch of 9 junction bases matches TRBD1. The TCR sequence derives from an adult with an advanced solid tumor such as melanoma, head and neck, liver or kidney cancer. CDR3 region: CASSPPGQGRYEQYF. The DNA sequence reads TGTGCCAGCTCACCACCGGGACAGGGTCGGTACGAGCAGTACTTC.